This T cell receptor (beta chain) was captured by sequencing in a study of metastatic and nonmetastatic thyroid tumors. Study-wide background: Samples came from malignant and benign thyroid patients, and repertoires were compared across blood and tumor or nodule tissue. Study-level findings and limits: Malignant tumors reportedly showed significantly higher TCR beta diversity than benign nodules in both blood and tumor.

Comments on this clone: The antigen remains unidentified.

Until they underwent thyroid surgery, no patient had received any treatment. As processed by the authors: The study's classifier, a distant-metastasis tool for papillary thyroid cancer, was built using CDR3 differences across clinicopathological groups. From the PCR reads, TCRdb re-called clones with MiXCR. TCRdb assigned the V and J calls; the authors' analysis was not used. The sample holds about 3,500 clones, approximately 35% seen once. The CDR3 has 15 amino acids. The V gene's germline CDR1 is SGHRS and CDR2 YFSETQ. V lost 4 bases, J lost 0 bases, and 10 bases lay in between. The sequencing sample was made of adjacent normal tissue. The chain links TRBV5-1 to TRBJ1-4; D is unresolved. The TCR comes from a male donor with papillary thyroid cancer or a benign thyroid nodule (not recorded which). Some clones in this sample may be carry-over from other donors' samples. The CDR3 DNA follows: TGCGCCAGCAGCCCCGCCGGCTCAACTAATGAAAAACTGTTTTTT. Protein: CASSPAGSTNEKLFF.